This is a list of T cell receptor beta chains from one sample in a study of blood T cell repertoires in COVID-19. The assay was immunoSEQ multiplex PCR, and TCRdb's table has in-frame clones only and misses some. The sample contains around 71,000 clones, 65% to 90% of which appear only once. What was sequenced was peripheral blood. These receptors were taken from a man younger than 40 with COVID-19, enrolled during active disease. The CDR3 runs from the conserved cysteine through the conserved F or W. D genes are given only for firm matches. Clone size is given for some rows only: seen once, a few or many times, or a class if the clone is expanded.

D gene: NA; V gene: TRBV29-1; clone size: NA; J gene: TRBJ2-7; CDR3 protein: CSARASRGYEQYF; CDR3 DNA: TGCAGCGCAAGGGCCTCGCGGGGCTACGAGCAGTACTTC
D gene: NA; V gene: TRBV2; clone size: NA; J gene: TRBJ1-6; CDR3 protein: CASHLQDSPLHF; CDR3 DNA: TGTGCCAGTCATCTACAGGATTCACCCCTCCACTTT
D gene: NA; V gene: TRBV27; clone size: NA; J gene: TRBJ2-7; CDR3 protein: CASSLRQNSYEQYF; CDR3 DNA: TGTGCCAGCAGTTTGAGGCAGAACTCCTACGAGCAGTACTTC
D gene: TRBD1; V gene: TRBV14; clone size: NA; J gene: TRBJ1-6; CDR3 protein: CASSPRSPGQGAWYNSPLHF; CDR3 DNA: TGTGCCAGCAGCCCGCGAAGCCCGGGACAGGGGGCCTGGTATAATTCACCCCTCCACTTT
D gene: TRBD1; V gene: TRBV24-1; clone size: NA; J gene: TRBJ2-5; CDR3 protein: CATTDRADQTQYF; CDR3 DNA: TGTGCCACGACGGACAGGGCGGATCAGACCCAGTACTTC
D gene: NA; V gene: TRBV28; clone size: NA; J gene: TRBJ1-5; CDR3 protein: CASRGVGHHSNQPQHF; CDR3 DNA: TGTGCCAGCAGGGGGGTGGGACACCATAGCAATCAGCCCCAGCATTTT
D gene: NA; V gene: TRBV2; clone size: NA; J gene: TRBJ1-3; CDR3 protein: CASRGDSAGNTIYF; CDR3 DNA: TGTGCCAGCAGAGGGGACTCCGCTGGGAACACCATATATTTT
D gene: NA; V gene: TRBV7-8; clone size: NA; J gene: TRBJ1-5; CDR3 protein: CASSLSWNQPQHF; CDR3 DNA: TGTGCCAGCAGCCTAAGCTGGAATCAGCCCCAGCATTTT
D gene: NA; V gene: TRBV19; clone size: NA; J gene: TRBJ2-1; CDR3 protein: CASSKGVVARSYNEQFF; CDR3 DNA: TGTGCCAGTAGTAAGGGGGTGGTAGCGAGGAGTTACAATGAGCAGTTCTTC
D gene: NA; V gene: TRBV6-5; clone size: NA; J gene: TRBJ2-7; CDR3 protein: CASWSRLGAYEQYF; CDR3 DNA: TGTGCCAGCTGGTCACGACTCGGGGCCTACGAGCAGTACTTC
D gene: TRBD1; V gene: TRBV27; clone size: NA; J gene: TRBJ1-4; CDR3 protein: CASSLSGGVLFF; CDR3 DNA: TGTGCCAGCAGTTTATCAGGGGGCGTTCTGTTTTTT
D gene: TRBD1; V gene: TRBV4-3; clone size: once; J gene: TRBJ2-2; CDR3 protein: CASSQDPQGAGTGELFF; CDR3 DNA: TGCGCCAGCAGCCAAGATCCCCAGGGGGCTGGCACCGGGGAGCTGTTTTTT
D gene: NA; V gene: TRBV19; clone size: NA; J gene: TRBJ1-1; CDR3 protein: CASSNGQSREAFF; CDR3 DNA: TGTGCCAGTAGTAACGGACAGTCTCGTGAAGCTTTCTTT
D gene: TRBD2; V gene: TRBV10-2; clone size: NA; J gene: TRBJ2-1; CDR3 protein: CASRVSGTTNNEQFF; CDR3 DNA: TGCGCCAGCAGGGTTTCCGGGACTACCAACAATGAGCAGTTCTTC
D gene: NA; V gene: TRBV28; clone size: NA; J gene: TRBJ2-4; CDR3 protein: CASVRTGLAKNIQYF; CDR3 DNA: TGTGCCAGCGTCCGAACGGGGTTGGCCAAAAACATTCAGTACTTC
D gene: TRBD1; V gene: TRBV5-1; clone size: NA; J gene: TRBJ1-1; CDR3 protein: CASSGDRGDTEAFF; CDR3 DNA: TGCGCCAGCAGCGGGGACAGAGGGGACACTGAAGCTTTCTTT
D gene: NA; V gene: TRBV6-5; clone size: NA; J gene: TRBJ1-5; CDR3 protein: CASSYTYAGTQHF; CDR3 DNA: TGTGCCAGCAGTTACACTTACGCGGGGACCCAGCATTTT
D gene: NA; V gene: TRBV29-1; clone size: NA; J gene: TRBJ2-1; CDR3 protein: CSVEVGGALYDEQFF; CDR3 DNA: TGCAGCGTTGAAGTGGGGGGTGCCTTATACGATGAGCAGTTCTTC
D gene: NA; V gene: TRBV24-1; clone size: NA; J gene: TRBJ1-2; CDR3 protein: CATRDRGTYGGYTF; CDR3 DNA: TGTGCCACCAGGGACAGAGGAACCTATGGAGGCTACACCTTC
D gene: NA; V gene: TRBV7-8; clone size: NA; J gene: TRBJ1-6; CDR3 protein: CASSLVSGRSYNSPLHF; CDR3 DNA: TGTGCCAGCAGCTTAGTGAGCGGGAGGTCCTATAATTCACCCCTCCACTTT
D gene: TRBD2; V gene: TRBV6-1; clone size: NA; J gene: TRBJ2-1; CDR3 protein: CASSGLAGSPYNEQFF; CDR3 DNA: TGTGCCAGCAGTGGCTTAGCGGGATCTCCCTACAATGAGCAGTTCTTC
D gene: NA; V gene: TRBV4-1; clone size: once; J gene: TRBJ1-5; CDR3 protein: CASSQDTGLSNQPQHF; CDR3 DNA: TGCGCCAGCAGCCAAGATACAGGACTAAGCAATCAGCCCCAGCATTTT
D gene: TRBD2; V gene: TRBV9; clone size: NA; J gene: TRBJ2-5; CDR3 protein: CASSAGTTTQETQYF; CDR3 DNA: TGTGCCAGCAGCGCGGGGACTACCACTCAAGAGACCCAGTACTTC
D gene: NA; V gene: TRBV30; clone size: NA; J gene: TRBJ1-1; CDR3 protein: CAWRGGNTEAFF; CDR3 DNA: TGTGCCTGGAGGGGGGGGAACACTGAAGCTTTCTTT
D gene: NA; V gene: TRBV3-1/TRBV3-2; clone size: NA; J gene: TRBJ2-5; CDR3 protein: CASSLYPETQYF; CDR3 DNA: TGTGCCAGCAGCCTATATCCAGAGACCCAGTACTTC
D gene: NA; V gene: TRBV30; clone size: NA; J gene: TRBJ1-2; CDR3 protein: CAWSLNYGYTF; CDR3 DNA: TGTGCCTGGAGCCTAAACTATGGCTACACCTTC
D gene: NA; V gene: TRBV19; clone size: NA; J gene: TRBJ2-6; CDR3 protein: CASSDSSGANVLTF; CDR3 DNA: TGTGCCAGTAGTGACTCGTCTGGGGCCAACGTCCTGACTTTC
D gene: TRBD1; V gene: TRBV2; clone size: few; J gene: TRBJ2-5; CDR3 protein: CASSRLDRVMETQYF; CDR3 DNA: TGTGCCAGCAGTAGGCTTGACAGGGTCATGGAGACCCAGTACTTC
D gene: TRBD1; V gene: TRBV3-1/TRBV3-2; clone size: NA; J gene: TRBJ2-6; CDR3 protein: CASSPPGQFYSGANVLTF; CDR3 DNA: TGTGCCAGCAGCCCCCCGGGACAGTTTTACTCTGGGGCCAACGTCCTGACTTTC
D gene: TRBD2; V gene: TRBV3-1/TRBV3-2; clone size: NA; J gene: TRBJ2-1; CDR3 protein: CASSPTSGREDEQFF; CDR3 DNA: TGTGCCAGCAGCCCCACTAGCGGGAGAGAGGATGAGCAGTTCTTC
D gene: NA; V gene: TRBV5-1; clone size: NA; J gene: TRBJ2-7; CDR3 protein: CASSLGDPEGQQYF; CDR3 DNA: TGCGCCAGCAGCTTGGGAGACCCCGAGGGTCAGCAGTACTTC
D gene: TRBD1; V gene: TRBV6-5; clone size: NA; J gene: TRBJ2-3; CDR3 protein: CASSSRTGAADTQYF; CDR3 DNA: TGTGCCAGCAGCTCCCGGACAGGGGCGGCAGATACGCAGTATTTT
D gene: NA; V gene: TRBV7-6; clone size: NA; J gene: TRBJ2-1; CDR3 protein: CASSYTWGPAVEQFF; CDR3 DNA: TGTGCCAGCAGCTATACGTGGGGGCCCGCCGTGGAGCAGTTCTTC
D gene: TRBD1; V gene: TRBV5-6; clone size: NA; J gene: TRBJ1-3; CDR3 protein: CASSLVGQGRGNTIYF; CDR3 DNA: TGTGCCAGCAGCTTGGTGGGACAGGGGCGAGGAAACACCATATATTTT
D gene: TRBD2; V gene: TRBV7-9; clone size: NA; J gene: TRBJ2-1; CDR3 protein: CASSLGLQNYNEQFF; CDR3 DNA: TGTGCCAGCAGCCTGGGACTACAAAATTACAATGAGCAGTTCTTC
D gene: NA; V gene: TRBV6-5; clone size: once; J gene: TRBJ1-2; CDR3 protein: CASRVDSNYGYTF; CDR3 DNA: TGTGCCAGCAGAGTGGACAGTAACTATGGCTACACCTTC
D gene: NA; V gene: TRBV28; clone size: NA; J gene: TRBJ1-5; CDR3 protein: CASRPSGWDNQPQHF; CDR3 DNA: TGTGCCAGCAGGCCCTCGGGGTGGGATAATCAGCCCCAGCATTTT
D gene: NA; V gene: TRBV27; clone size: NA; J gene: TRBJ2-1; CDR3 protein: CASSFASAYNEQFF; CDR3 DNA: TGTGCCAGCAGTTTCGCTAGCGCTTACAATGAGCAGTTCTTC
D gene: TRBD1; V gene: TRBV19; clone size: NA; J gene: TRBJ2-3; CDR3 protein: CASSESGTGTDTQYF; CDR3 DNA: TGTGCCAGTAGCGAATCCGGGACAGGCACAGATACGCAGTATTTT
D gene: NA; V gene: TRBV5-4; clone size: NA; J gene: TRBJ1-1; CDR3 protein: CASSRQGRGDTEAFF; CDR3 DNA: TGTGCCAGCAGCCGCCAGGGGAGGGGCGACACTGAAGCTTTCTTT
D gene: NA; V gene: TRBV12-3/TRBV12-4; clone size: once; J gene: TRBJ1-5; CDR3 protein: CASSSGMVQPQHF; CDR3 DNA: TGTGCCAGCAGTTCGGGGATGGTTCAGCCCCAGCATTTT
D gene: NA; V gene: TRBV24-1; clone size: NA; J gene: TRBJ2-5; CDR3 protein: CATSDQNRVQETQYF; CDR3 DNA: TGTGCCACCAGTGACCAAAACAGGGTCCAAGAGACCCAGTACTTC
D gene: NA; V gene: TRBV4-2; clone size: once; J gene: TRBJ2-5; CDR3 protein: CASSQDRGLKETQYF; CDR3 DNA: TGTGCCAGCAGCCAAGATAGGGGTCTCAAAGAGACCCAGTACTTC
D gene: TRBD1; V gene: TRBV6-1; clone size: NA; J gene: TRBJ2-3; CDR3 protein: CASSEGTGRYTQYF; CDR3 DNA: TGTGCCAGCAGTGAGGGGACAGGTCGATATACGCAGTATTTT
D gene: NA; V gene: TRBV7-2; clone size: NA; J gene: TRBJ1-6; CDR3 protein: CASSGISRFSAYNSPLHF; CDR3 DNA: TGTGCCAGCAGCGGCATCTCTCGGTTCAGCGCCTATAATTCACCCCTCCACTTT
D gene: NA; V gene: TRBV27; clone size: NA; J gene: TRBJ1-3; CDR3 protein: CASSLVGLSGNTIYF; CDR3 DNA: TGTGCCAGCAGTTTAGTGGGGCTCTCTGGAAACACCATATATTTT
D gene: NA; V gene: TRBV10-2; clone size: NA; J gene: TRBJ2-7; CDR3 protein: CASSRGAAYEQYF; CDR3 DNA: TGCGCCAGCAGTCGCGGGGCCGCCTACGAGCAGTACTTC
D gene: NA; V gene: TRBV29-1; clone size: NA; J gene: TRBJ2-5; CDR3 protein: CSVDHGGETQYF; CDR3 DNA: TGCAGCGTTGATCACGGGGGAGAGACCCAGTACTTC
D gene: NA; V gene: TRBV5-4; clone size: once; J gene: TRBJ2-3; CDR3 protein: CASSLRRRSTDTQYF; CDR3 DNA: TGTGCCAGCAGCTTGCGCCGGCGGAGCACAGATACGCAGTATTTT
D gene: TRBD2; V gene: TRBV27; clone size: NA; J gene: TRBJ2-2; CDR3 protein: CASRILLADNTGELFF; CDR3 DNA: TGTGCCAGCCGGATCTTACTAGCGGACAACACCGGGGAGCTGTTTTTT
D gene: NA; V gene: TRBV30; clone size: NA; J gene: TRBJ1-2; CDR3 protein: CAWSVDRTYGYTF; CDR3 DNA: TGTGCCTGGAGTGTAGACAGGACCTATGGCTACACCTTC
D gene: NA; V gene: TRBV18; clone size: NA; J gene: TRBJ1-4; CDR3 protein: CASSRRVRGVATNEKLFF; CDR3 DNA: TGTGCCAGCTCACGCCGGGTTCGTGGTGTTGCAACTAATGAAAAACTGTTTTTT
D gene: TRBD1; V gene: TRBV28; clone size: NA; J gene: TRBJ2-1; CDR3 protein: CASADRGREQFF; CDR3 DNA: TGTGCCAGCGCCGACAGGGGGCGTGAGCAGTTCTTC
D gene: NA; V gene: TRBV6-2/TRBV6-3; clone size: NA; J gene: TRBJ2-7; CDR3 protein: CASSYVTGYEQYF; CDR3 DNA: TGTGCCAGCAGTTACGTTACAGGCTACGAGCAGTACTTC
D gene: TRBD1; V gene: TRBV12-3/TRBV12-4; clone size: NA; J gene: TRBJ2-7; CDR3 protein: CASTRTGAYEQYF; CDR3 DNA: TGTGCCAGCACCCGGACAGGAGCCTACGAGCAGTACTTC